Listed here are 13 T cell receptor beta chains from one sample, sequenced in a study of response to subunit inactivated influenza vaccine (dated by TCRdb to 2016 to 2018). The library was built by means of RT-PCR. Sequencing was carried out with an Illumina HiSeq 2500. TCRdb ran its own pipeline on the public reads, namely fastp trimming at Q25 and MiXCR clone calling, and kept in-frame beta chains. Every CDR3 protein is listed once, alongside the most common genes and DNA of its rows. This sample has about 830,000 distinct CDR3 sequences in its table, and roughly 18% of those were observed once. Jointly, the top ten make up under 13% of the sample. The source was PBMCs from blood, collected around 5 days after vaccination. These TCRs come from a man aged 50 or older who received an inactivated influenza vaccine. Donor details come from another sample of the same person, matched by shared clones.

CDR3 loop: CASSFWGETPGNEQFF. The CDR3 DNA sequence: TGTGCCAGCAGTTTTTGGGGGGAGACCCCAGGGAATGAGCAGTTCTTC. The chain links TRBV6-2 or TRBV6-3 to TRBJ2-1, with D perhaps matching TRBD2 (6 bases). Germline assignment: CDR1 MNHEY and CDR2 SVGEGT. The V and J ends lost 4 bases and 7 bases respectively, with 20 bases between them. The CDR3 has 16 amino acids.

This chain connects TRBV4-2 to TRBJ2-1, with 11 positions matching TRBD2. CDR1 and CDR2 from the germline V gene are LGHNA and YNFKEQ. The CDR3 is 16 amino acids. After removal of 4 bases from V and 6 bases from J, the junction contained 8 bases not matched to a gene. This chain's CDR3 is CASSRDTSGGFNEQFF. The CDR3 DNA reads TGTGCCAGCAGCCGAGATACTAGCGGGGGCTTCAATGAGCAGTTCTTC.

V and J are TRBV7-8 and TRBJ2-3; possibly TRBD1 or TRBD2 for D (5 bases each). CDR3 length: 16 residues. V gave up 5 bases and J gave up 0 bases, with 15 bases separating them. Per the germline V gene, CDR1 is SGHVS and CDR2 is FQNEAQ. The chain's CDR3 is CASSQGWGISTDTQYF. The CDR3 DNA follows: TGTGCCAGCAGCCAAGGATGGGGGATAAGCACAGATACGCAGTATTTT.

This chain's CDR3 is CSVEETYEQYF. The CDR3, as DNA: TGCAGCGTTGAGGAAACCTACGAGCAGTACTTC. The chain links TRBV29-1 to TRBJ2-7; no reliable D call. Germline V CDR1 and CDR2: SQVTM, ANQGSEA. The CDR3 loop spans 11 amino acids. The V end was cut by 3 bases, the J end by 2 bases, with 5 bases between.

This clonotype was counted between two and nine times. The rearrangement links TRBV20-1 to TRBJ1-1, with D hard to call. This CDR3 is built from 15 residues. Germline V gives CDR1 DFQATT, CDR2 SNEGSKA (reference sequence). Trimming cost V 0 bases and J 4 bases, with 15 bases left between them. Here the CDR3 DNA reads TGCAGTGCTAGAGATGGGTCAGTGGTTCGCACTGAAGCTTTCTTT. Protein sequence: CSARDGSVVRTEAFF.

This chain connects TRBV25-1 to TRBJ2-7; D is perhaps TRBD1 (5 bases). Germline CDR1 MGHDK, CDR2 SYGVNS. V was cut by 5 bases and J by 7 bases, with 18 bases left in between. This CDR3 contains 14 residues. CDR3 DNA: TGTGCCAGCAGTAGGGGCCCAATCCCCCTAGAGCAGTACGTC. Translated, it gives CASSRGPIPLEQYV.

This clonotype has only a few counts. In DNA form, the CDR3 reads TGTGCCAGCAGCTTAGACCTCTGGAACACTGAAGCTTTCTTT. Residues: CASSLDLWNTEAFF. The rearrangement links TRBV7-2 to TRBJ1-1, with unresolved D. CDR3 size: 14 residues. V lost 1 base to trimming and J lost 1 base, with 7 bases between them. CDR1 is SGHTA and CDR2 is FQGNSA in the germline V gene.

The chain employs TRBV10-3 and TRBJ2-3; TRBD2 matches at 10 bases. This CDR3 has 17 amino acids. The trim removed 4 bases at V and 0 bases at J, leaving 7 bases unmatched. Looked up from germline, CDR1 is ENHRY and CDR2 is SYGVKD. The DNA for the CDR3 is TGTGCCATCAGTGGACAGGGACTAGCGCGTAGCACAGATACGCAGTATTTT. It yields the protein CAISGQGLARSTDTQYF.

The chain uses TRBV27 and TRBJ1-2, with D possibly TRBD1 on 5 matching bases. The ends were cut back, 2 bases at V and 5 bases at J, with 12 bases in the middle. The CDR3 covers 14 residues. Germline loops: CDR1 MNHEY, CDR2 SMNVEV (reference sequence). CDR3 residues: CASSLSRASYGYTF. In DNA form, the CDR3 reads TGTGCCAGCAGTTTAAGCAGGGCCTCTTATGGCTACACCTTC.

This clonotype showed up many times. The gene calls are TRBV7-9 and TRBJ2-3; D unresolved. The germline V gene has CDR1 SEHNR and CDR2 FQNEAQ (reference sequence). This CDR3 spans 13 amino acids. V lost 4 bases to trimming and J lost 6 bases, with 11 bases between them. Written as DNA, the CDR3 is TGTGCCAGCAGCTCCTCCGGGCAGGATACGCAGTATTTT. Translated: CASSSSGQDTQYF.

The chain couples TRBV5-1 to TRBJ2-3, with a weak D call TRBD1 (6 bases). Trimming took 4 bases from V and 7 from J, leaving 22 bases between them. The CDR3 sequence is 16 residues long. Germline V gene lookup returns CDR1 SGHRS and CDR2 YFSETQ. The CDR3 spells CASSLRMSRGSYTQYF. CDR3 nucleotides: TGCGCCAGCAGCCTACGAATGTCCAGGGGTAGCTATACGCAGTATTTT.

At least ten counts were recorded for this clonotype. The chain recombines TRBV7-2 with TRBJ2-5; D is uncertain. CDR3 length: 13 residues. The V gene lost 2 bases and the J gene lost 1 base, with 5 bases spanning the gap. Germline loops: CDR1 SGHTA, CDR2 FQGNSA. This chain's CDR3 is CASSLPSQETQYF. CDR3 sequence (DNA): TGTGCCAGCAGCTTACCCTCCCAAGAGACCCAGTACTTC.

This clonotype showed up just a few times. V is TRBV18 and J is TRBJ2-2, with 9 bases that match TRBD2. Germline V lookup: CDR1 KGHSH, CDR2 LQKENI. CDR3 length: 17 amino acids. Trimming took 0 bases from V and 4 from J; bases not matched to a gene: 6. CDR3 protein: CASSPPTLAGATGELFF. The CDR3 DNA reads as TGTGCCAGCTCACCACCTACCTTAGCGGGAGCCACCGGGGAGCTGTTTTTT.